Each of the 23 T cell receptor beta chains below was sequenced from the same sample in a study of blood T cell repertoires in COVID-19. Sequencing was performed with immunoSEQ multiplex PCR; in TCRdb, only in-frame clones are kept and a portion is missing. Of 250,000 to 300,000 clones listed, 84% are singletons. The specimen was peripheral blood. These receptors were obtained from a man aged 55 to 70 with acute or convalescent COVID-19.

The CDR3 loop is CASSQGQGHYNEQFF. As DNA, the CDR3 is TGTGCCAGCAGCCAGGGACAGGGACACTACAATGAGCAGTTCTTC. The chain links TRBV3-1 (or the pseudogene TRBV3-2) to TRBJ2-1; 9 bases match TRBD1. The CDR3 is made up of 15 amino acids. Germline CDR1 LGHDT, CDR2 YNNKEL (reference sequence). The V segment lost 3 bases and the J segment 3 bases; nucleotides outside the gene matches: 3.

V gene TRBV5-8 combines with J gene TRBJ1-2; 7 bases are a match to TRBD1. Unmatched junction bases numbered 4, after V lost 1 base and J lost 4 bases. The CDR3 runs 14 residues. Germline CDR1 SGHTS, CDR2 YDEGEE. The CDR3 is CASSLRRGSYGYTF. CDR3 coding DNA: TGTGCCAGCAGCTTGCGCAGGGGGTCCTATGGCTACACCTTC.

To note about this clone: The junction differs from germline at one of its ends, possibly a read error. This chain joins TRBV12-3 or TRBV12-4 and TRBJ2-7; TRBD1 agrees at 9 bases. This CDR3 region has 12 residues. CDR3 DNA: TGTGCCAGCAGCCGAGGACAGGGGCCGTTCGGGTTC. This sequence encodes CASSRGQGPFGF.

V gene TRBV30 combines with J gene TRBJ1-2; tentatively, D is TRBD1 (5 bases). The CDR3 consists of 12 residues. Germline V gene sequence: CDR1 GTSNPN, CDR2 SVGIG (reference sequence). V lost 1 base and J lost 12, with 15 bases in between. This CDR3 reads CAWSAGDFINTF. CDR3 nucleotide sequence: TGTGCCTGGAGTGCCGGGGACTTCATAAACACCTTC.

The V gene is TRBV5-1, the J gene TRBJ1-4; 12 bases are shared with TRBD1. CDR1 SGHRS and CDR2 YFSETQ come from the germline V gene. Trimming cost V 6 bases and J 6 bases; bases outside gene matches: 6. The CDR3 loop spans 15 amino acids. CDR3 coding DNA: TGCGCCAGCACCCTTGGGGACAGGGGGCATGAAAAACTGTTTTTT. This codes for CASTLGDRGHEKLFF.

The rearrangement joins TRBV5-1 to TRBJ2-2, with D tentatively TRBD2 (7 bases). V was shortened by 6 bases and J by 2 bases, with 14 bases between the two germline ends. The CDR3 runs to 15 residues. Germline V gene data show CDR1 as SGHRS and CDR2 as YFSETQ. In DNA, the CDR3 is TGCGCCAGCACCTACGGGGGGCTTAACACCGGGGAGCTGTTTTTT. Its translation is CASTYGGLNTGELFF.

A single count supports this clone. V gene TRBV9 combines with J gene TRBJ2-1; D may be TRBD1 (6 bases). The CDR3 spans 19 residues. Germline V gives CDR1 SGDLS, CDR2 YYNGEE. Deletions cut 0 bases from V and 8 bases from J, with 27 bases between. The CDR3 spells CASSVAVGGGGGWVDEQFF. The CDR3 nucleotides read TGTGCCAGCAGCGTAGCTGTTGGGGGCGGCGGCGGCTGGGTAGATGAGCAGTTCTTC.

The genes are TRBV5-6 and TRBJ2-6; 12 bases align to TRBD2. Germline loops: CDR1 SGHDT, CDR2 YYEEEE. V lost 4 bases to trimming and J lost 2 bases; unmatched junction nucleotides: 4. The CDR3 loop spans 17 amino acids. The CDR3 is CASSILAGGPGANVLTF. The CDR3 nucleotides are TGTGCCAGCAGCATCCTAGCGGGAGGGCCTGGGGCCAACGTCCTGACTTTC.

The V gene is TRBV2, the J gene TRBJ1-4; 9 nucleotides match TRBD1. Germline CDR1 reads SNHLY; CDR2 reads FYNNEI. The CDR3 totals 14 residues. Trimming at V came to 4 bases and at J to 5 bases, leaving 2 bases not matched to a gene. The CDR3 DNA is TGTGCCAGCAGTGCGGACAGGGGAAATGAAAAACTGTTTTTT. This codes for CASSADRGNEKLFF.

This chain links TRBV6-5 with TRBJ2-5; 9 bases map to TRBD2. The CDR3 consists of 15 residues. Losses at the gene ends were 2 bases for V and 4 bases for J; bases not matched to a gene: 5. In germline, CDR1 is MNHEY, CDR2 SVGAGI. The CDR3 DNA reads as TGTGCCAGCAGTTACGATAGCGGGAGTGTAGAGACCCAGTACTTC. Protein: CASSYDSGSVETQYF.

CDR3 sequence reads: CASSQDISGISYNEQFF. CDR3 coding DNA: TGCGCCAGCAGCCAAGATATTAGCGGTATCTCCTACAATGAGCAGTTCTTC. The chain uses TRBV4-1 and TRBJ2-1; possibly TRBD2 for D (6 bases). This CDR3 spans 17 amino acids. Trimming removed 0 bases from V and 0 bases from J, with 12 bases in between. Germline values: CDR1 MGHRA, CDR2 YSYEKL.

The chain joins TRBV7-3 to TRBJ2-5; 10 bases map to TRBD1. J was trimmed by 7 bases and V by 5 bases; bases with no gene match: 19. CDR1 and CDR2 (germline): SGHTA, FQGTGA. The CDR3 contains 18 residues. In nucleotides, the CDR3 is TGTGCCAGCAGCCCAGAATCCCCGGGACAGGGGCTTGTCGGGACCCAGTACTTC. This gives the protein CASSPESPGQGLVGTQYF.

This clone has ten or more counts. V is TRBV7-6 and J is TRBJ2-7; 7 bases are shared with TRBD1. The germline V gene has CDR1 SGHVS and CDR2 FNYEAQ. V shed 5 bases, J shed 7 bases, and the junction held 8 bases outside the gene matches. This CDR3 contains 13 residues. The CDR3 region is CASSPSLQGEQYF. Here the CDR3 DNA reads TGTGCCAGCAGCCCTAGTTTACAGGGGGAGCAGTACTTC.

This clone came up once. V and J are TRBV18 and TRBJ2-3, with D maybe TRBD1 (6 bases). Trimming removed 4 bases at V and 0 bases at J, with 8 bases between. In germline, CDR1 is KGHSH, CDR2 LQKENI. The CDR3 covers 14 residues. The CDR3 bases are TGTGCCAGCTCACTTGACAGGAGCACAGATACGCAGTATTTT. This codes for CASSLDRSTDTQYF.

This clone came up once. Here the CDR3 reads CASSTPGLAGGFTDTQYF. DNA of the CDR3: TGTGCCAGTAGTACCCCGGGACTAGCGGGGGGCTTCACAGATACGCAGTATTTT. The chain links TRBV19 to TRBJ2-3; 15 positions match TRBD2. V shed 4 bases and J 2 bases; nucleotides not matched to a gene: 7. This CDR3 has 18 residues. CDR1 and CDR2 from the germline V gene are LNHDA and SQIVND (reference sequence).

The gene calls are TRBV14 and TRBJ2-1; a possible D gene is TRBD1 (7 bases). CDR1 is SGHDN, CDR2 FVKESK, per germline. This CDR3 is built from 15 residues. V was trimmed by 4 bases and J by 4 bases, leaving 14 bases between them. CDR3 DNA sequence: TGTGCCAGCAGCCCCGGGCCAGGGGGGTACAATGAGCAGTTCTTC. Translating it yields CASSPGPGGYNEQFF.

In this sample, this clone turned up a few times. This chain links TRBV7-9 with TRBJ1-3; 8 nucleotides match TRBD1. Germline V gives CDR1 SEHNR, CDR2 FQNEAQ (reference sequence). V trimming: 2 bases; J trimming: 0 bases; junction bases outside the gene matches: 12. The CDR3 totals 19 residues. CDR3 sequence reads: CASSLRLGQGLPSGNTIYF. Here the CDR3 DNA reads TGTGCCAGCAGCTTACGATTAGGACAGGGCCTCCCCTCTGGAAACACCATATATTTT.

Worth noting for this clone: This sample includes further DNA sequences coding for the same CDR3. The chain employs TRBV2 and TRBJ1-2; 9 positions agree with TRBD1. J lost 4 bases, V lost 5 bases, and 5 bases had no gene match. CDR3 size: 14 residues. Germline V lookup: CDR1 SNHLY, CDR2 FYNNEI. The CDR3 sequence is CASSRQGEGYGYTF. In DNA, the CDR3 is TGTGCCAGCAGTAGACAGGGGGAGGGCTATGGCTACACCTTC.

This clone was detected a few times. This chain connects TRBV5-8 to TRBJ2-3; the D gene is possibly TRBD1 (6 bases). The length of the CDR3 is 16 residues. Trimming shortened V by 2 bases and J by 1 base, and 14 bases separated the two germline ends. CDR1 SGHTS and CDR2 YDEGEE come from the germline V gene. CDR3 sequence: CASSFQGQLGTDTQYF. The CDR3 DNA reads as TGTGCCAGCAGCTTCCAGGGGCAGCTTGGCACAGATACGCAGTATTTT.

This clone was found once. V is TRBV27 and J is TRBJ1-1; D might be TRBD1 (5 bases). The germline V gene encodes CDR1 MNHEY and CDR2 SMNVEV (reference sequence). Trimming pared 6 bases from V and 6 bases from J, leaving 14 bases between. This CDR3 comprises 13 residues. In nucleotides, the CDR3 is TGTGCCAGCAGGCTCCAGGGAGGGGCTGAAGCTTTCTTT. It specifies CASRLQGGAEAFF.

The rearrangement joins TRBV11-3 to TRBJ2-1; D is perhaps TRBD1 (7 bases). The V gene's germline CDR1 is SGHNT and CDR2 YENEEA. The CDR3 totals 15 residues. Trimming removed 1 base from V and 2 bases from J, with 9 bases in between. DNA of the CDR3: TGTGCCAGCAGCTTAGCAGGGGGGCCCTACAATGAGCAGTTCTTC. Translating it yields CASSLAGGPYNEQFF.

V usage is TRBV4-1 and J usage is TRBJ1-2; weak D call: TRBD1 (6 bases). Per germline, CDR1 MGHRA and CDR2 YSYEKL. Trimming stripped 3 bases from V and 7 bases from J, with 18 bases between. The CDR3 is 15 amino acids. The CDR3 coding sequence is TGCGCCAGCAGCCAGCCCAGACAGGAGCTACGTGGCTACACCTTC. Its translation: CASSQPRQELRGYTF.

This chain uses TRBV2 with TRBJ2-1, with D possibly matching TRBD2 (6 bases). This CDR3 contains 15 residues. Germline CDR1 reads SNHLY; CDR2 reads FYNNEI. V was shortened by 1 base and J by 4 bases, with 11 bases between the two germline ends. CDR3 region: CASSEGLALYNEQFF. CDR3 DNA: TGTGCCAGCAGTGAAGGCCTAGCGTTATACAATGAGCAGTTCTTC.